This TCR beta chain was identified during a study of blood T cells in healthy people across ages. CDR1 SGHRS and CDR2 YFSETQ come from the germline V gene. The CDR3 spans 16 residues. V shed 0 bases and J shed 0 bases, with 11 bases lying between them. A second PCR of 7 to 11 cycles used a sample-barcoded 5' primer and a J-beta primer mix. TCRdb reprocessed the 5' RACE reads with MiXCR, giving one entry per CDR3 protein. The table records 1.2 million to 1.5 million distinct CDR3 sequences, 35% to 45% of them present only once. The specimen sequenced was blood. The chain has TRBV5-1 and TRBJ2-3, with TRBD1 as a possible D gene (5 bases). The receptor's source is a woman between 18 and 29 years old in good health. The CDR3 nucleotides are TGCGCCAGCAGCTTGGGACAGACCTCTAGCACAGATACGCAGTATTTT. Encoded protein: CASSLGQTSSTDTQYF.